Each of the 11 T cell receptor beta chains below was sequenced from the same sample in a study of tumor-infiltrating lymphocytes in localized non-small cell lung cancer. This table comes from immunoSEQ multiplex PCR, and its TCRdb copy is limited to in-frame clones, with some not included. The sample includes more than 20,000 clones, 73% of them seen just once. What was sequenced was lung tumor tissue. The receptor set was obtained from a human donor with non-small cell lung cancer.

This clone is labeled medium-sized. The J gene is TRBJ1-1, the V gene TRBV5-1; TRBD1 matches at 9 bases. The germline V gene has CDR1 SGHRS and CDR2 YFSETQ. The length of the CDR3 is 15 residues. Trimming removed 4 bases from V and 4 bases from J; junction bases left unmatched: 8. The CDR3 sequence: CASSHVPGQGTEAFF. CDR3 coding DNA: TGCGCCAGCAGCCACGTCCCGGGACAGGGCACTGAAGCTTTCTTT.

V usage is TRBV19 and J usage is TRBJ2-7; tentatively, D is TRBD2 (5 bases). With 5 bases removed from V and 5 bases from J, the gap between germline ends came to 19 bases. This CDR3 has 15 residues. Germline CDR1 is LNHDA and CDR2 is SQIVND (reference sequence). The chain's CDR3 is CASSPRGTGKNEQYF. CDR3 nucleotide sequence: TGTGCCAGTAGTCCCCGGGGTACTGGGAAGAACGAGCAGTACTTC.

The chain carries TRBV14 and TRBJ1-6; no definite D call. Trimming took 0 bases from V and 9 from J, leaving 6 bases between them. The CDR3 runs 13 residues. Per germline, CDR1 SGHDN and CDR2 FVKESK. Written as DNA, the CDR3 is TGTGCCAGCAGCCAAGATTTCGGTTCACCCCTCCACTTT. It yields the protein CASSQDFGSPLHF.

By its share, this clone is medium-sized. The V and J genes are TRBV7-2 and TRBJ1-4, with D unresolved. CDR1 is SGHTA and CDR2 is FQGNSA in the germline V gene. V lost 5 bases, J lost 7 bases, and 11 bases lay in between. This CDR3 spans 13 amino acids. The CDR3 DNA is TGTGCCAGCAGCCCCCATGGCGGTGAAAAACTGTTTTTT. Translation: CASSPHGGEKLFF. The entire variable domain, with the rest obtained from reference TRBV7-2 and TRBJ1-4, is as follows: GAGVSQSPSNKVTEKGKDVELRCDPISGHTALYWYRQSLGQGLEFLIYFQGNSAPDKSGLPSDRFSAERTGGSVSTLTIQRTQQEDSAVYLCASSPHGGEKLFFGSGTQLSVL.

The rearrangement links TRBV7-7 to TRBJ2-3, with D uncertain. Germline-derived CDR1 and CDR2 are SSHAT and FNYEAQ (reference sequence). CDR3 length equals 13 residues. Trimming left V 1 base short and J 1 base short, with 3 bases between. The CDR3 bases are TGTGCCAGCAGCTTAGTGGGCACAGATACGCAGTATTTT. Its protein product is CASSLVGTDTQYF.

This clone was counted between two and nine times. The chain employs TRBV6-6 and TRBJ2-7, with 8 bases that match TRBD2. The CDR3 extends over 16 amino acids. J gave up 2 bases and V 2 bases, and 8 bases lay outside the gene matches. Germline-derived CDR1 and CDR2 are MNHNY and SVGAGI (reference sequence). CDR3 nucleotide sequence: TGTGCCAGCAGTTACCTTCGGGAGGGGACTCCCTACGAGCAGTACTTC. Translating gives CASSYLREGTPYEQYF.

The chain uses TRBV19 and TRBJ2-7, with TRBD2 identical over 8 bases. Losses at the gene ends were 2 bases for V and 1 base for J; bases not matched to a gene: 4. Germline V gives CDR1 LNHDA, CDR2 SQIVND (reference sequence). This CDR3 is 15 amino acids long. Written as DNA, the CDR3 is TGTGCCAGTAGTATAAAAGGCGGGGGGTCCTACGAGCAGTACTTC. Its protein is CASSIKGGGSYEQYF.

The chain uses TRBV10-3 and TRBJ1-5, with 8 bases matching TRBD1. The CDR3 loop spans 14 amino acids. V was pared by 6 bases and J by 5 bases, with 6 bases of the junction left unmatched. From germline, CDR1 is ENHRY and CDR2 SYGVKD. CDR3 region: CAISHSTGDQPQHF. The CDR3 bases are TGTGCCATCAGCCATTCGACAGGGGATCAGCCCCAGCATTTT.

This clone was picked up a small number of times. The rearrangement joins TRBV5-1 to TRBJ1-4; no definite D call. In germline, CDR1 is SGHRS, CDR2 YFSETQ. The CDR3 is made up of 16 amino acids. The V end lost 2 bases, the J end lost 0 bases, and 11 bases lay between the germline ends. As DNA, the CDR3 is TGCGCCAGCAGCTTAGGGAGGCCTGCAACTAATGAAAAACTGTTTTTT. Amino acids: CASSLGRPATNEKLFF.

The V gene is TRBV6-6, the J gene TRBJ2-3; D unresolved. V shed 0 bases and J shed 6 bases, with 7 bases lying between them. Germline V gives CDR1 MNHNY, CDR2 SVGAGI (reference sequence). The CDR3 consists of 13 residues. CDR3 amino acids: CASSYSIVDTQYF. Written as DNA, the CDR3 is TGTGCCAGCAGTTACTCGATCGTGGATACGCAGTATTTT.

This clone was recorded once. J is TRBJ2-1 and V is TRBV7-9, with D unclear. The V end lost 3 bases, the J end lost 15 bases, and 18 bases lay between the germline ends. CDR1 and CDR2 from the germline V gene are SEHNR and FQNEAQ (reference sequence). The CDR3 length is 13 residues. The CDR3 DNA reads TGTGCCAGCAGCTTTGCAGATGGTCCTCGCCGGTTCTTC. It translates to CASSFADGPRRFF. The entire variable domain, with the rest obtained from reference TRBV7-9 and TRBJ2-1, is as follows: DTGVSQNPRHKITKRGQNVTFRCDPISEHNRLYWYRQTLGQGPEFLTYFQNEAQLEKSRLLSDRFSAERPKGSFSTLEIQRTEQGDSAMYLCASSFADGPRRFFGPGTRLTVL.